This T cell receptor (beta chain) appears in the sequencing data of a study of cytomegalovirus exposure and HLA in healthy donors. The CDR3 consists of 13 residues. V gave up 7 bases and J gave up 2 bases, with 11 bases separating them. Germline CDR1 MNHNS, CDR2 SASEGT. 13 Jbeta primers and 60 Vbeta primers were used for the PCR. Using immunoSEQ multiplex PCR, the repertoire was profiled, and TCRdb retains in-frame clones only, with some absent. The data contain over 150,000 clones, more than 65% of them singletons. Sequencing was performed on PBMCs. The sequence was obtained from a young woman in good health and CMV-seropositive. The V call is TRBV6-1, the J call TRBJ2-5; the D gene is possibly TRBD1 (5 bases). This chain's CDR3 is CASTKGPQETQYF. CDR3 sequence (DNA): TGTGCCAGCACGAAGGGGCCTCAAGAGACCCAGTACTTC.